The T cell receptor (beta chain) under discussion was sequenced for a study of cytomegalovirus exposure and HLA in healthy donors. This PCR relied on a set of 60 Vbeta primers and 13 Jbeta primers. The data were produced by immunoSEQ multiplex PCR, yet TCRdb's version contains in-frame clones alone and is incomplete. The table lists about 52,000 clones, roughly 60% of them singletons. With 8 bases removed from V and 3 bases from J, the gap between germline ends came to 19 bases. The CDR3 is 15 residues long. Germline loops: CDR1 MNHNS, CDR2 SASEGT. This clone was seen a handful of times. This clonotype was sampled from a human donor in good health. V usage is TRBV6-1 and J usage is TRBJ2-5; D is undetermined. The sample taken for sequencing was PBMCs. The CDR3 here is CASYISGGAKETQYF. The CDR3 bases are TGTGCCAGCTACATCTCTGGCGGCGCCAAAGAGACCCAGTACTTC.